The clone carrying this T cell receptor (beta chain) has just a few counts. Its cognate antigen is unknown. Primers: 60 Vbeta forward and 13 Jbeta reverse. Produced via immunoSEQ multiplex PCR; TCRdb's table is partial and in-frame only. The repertoire holds approximately 100,000 clones, around 64% seen once, with roughly 2.5% in the top ten. This entry is derived from a study of cytomegalovirus exposure and HLA in healthy donors. Study details: An earlier analysis identified 117 million unique TCR beta sequences in about 179 million T cells.

Study-level results: A previous analysis found most TCR beta V segments productive roughly 90% or roughly 30% of the time.

This TCR derives from a human donor in good health. Specimen: PBMCs.

CDR3 amino acids: CASNDRGRTGELFF. Written as DNA, the CDR3 is TGTGCCAGCAATGACAGGGGGAGGACCGGGGAGCTGTTTTTT. The chain recombines TRBV2 with TRBJ2-2; 9 nucleotides align to TRBD1. CDR3 length equals 14 residues. The ends lost 7 bases at V and 5 bases at J; junction bases unmatched: 5. Germline CDR1 is SNHLY and CDR2 is FYNNEI.